This entry concerns a single T cell receptor beta chain. This clonotype was counted between two and nine times. The antigen it binds to is not known. Per-base quality was not reported, and no clone a single base away is much larger than it. The sample belongs to a study of T-cell reconstitution after alpha-beta-depleted transplantation in children (dated by TCRdb to about 2016). Study-wide context: Using TCR repertoire profiling, the study followed T-cell immune reconstitution in a quantitative way in children after TCRalphabeta/CD19-depleted allogeneic hematopoietic cell transplantation.

Libraries were prepared through PCR. The run used an Illumina HiSeq 2500. TCR libraries were prepared with molecular barcoding, using unique molecular identifiers to normalize TCRbeta repertoire quantification. The public reads were quality trimmed at Q25 with fastp and then assembled into clones with MiXCR by TCRdb, keeping productive beta chains. Rows merge per CDR3 protein into single entries with the most common DNA and genes. This sample is represented by 100,000 or so distinct CDR3 sequences; 4.5% to 7.5% of them were singletons. The top ten clonotypes cover about 6% of the sample. Trimming at the junction amounts to 0 bases on V and 1 base on J, and the germline ends lie 16 bases apart. CDR3 length: 17 amino acids, cysteine to phenylalanine. Just CDR3 DNA is preserved here, 51 bases in frame from base 1. CDR1 and CDR2, per the germline V gene, are SGHRS and YFSETQ. The study at large found these results: The high TCRbeta diversity at day 60 in some patients was ascribed to recipient T cells and intrathymic progenitors that had survived conditioning. Over the following months the frequencies of hyperexpanded clones went down, and after one year T-cell counts and TCRbeta diversity were mostly credited to newly produced T cells. About two months after transplant, the apparently early recovery of alphabetaT-cell counts reportedly depended on just several hundred clones that had expanded rapidly and came from non-depleted graft cells.

The time point tag for this specimen amounts to: day 60 (about 2 months) after transplantation. The treatment or condition label on this specimen signifies: allogeneic hematopoietic cell transplantation with graft depleted of TCRalphabeta T cells and CD19 B cells. The transplant recipients were children given TCRalphabeta/CD19-depleted allogeneic hematopoietic cell grafts. This chain joins TRBV5-1 to TRBJ1-2, with no confidently assigned D gene. The sample consisted of PBMCs, mostly from graft donor cells, taken 60 days after TCRalphabeta/CD19-depleted stem cell transplant. The sequence derives from a female patient under 10 years old who had a stem cell transplant for Fanconi anemia, so the T cells may come from the graft donor. The DNA sequence is given as TGCGCCAGCAGCTTGGATGGTAAACTATTAATTAACTATGGCTACACCTTC. It is translated as CASSLDGKLLINYGYTF.